Reported below is one T cell receptor beta chain. It was with 60 Vbeta and 13 Jbeta primers that the PCR ran. Measured with immunoSEQ multiplex PCR; TCRdb has only the in-frame clones, and not every one. In the table there are approximately 91,000 clones, 64% of which are singletons. This sample is part of a study of cytomegalovirus exposure and HLA in healthy donors. At the level of the study: Early released data comprised around 80 million unique TCRs from HLA-typed donors.

The CDR3 has 14 amino acids. Trimming took off 1 base at V and 5 bases at J, with 9 bases between the two ends. Germline loops: CDR1 MNHEY, CDR2 SVGAGI. Sequencing was performed on PBMCs. This chain connects TRBV6-5 to TRBJ2-1; D is unresolved. The TCR sequence derives from a human donor in good health. As DNA, the CDR3 is TGTGCCAGCAGTTACTTTGGGCCTAACAATGAGCAGTTCTTC. Translating gives CASSYFGPNNEQFF.